This T cell receptor beta chain was profiled in a study of technical replicates of blood from several donors. TCRdb's copy holds only in-frame clones and misses some; the assay was immunoSEQ multiplex PCR. The table has 85,000 to 100,000 clones, nearly 97% seen once; the top ten hold over 0.25%. Germline V gene data show CDR1 as SGHVS and CDR2 as FNYEAQ. CDR3 length: 14 amino acids. V lost 5 bases and J lost 4; bases outside the gene matches: 7. The chain joins TRBV7-6 to TRBJ1-2, with 7 nucleotides matching TRBD1. The source material was T cells isolated from PBMCs. The receptor was derived from a human donor in good health. The CDR3, as DNA: TGTGCCAGCAGCGCTCGACAGGGTAGCTATGGCTACACCTTC. It encodes CASSARQGSYGYTF.